These T cell receptor beta chains were read from a single sample in a study of post-analysis software for immune sequencing data. TCRdb itself ran the PCR reads through MiXCR, one entry per CDR3 protein. The sample holds 450,000 to 700,000 distinct CDR3 sequences, roughly 45% seen once. The sample comprised blood. These receptors were obtained from a girl aged 5 to 17 with multiple sclerosis. Both conserved end residues are part of each CDR3. A D gene is named only where the DNA matches it firmly. Clone size is given for some rows only: seen once, a few or many times, or a class if the clone is expanded.

CDR3nt: TGTGCCAGCAGTTTAGAACTAGCGGAAGAGACCCAGTACTTC
CDR3aa: CASSLELAEETQYF
v_gene: TRBV12-3/TRBV12-4
j_gene: TRBJ2-5
d_gene: TRBD2
abundance: many

CDR3nt: TGTGCCAGCAGTCCTCGTGGGAGAACCTCAGATACGCAGTATTTT
CDR3aa: CASSPRGRTSDTQYF
v_gene: TRBV12-3/TRBV12-4
j_gene: TRBJ2-3
d_gene: .
abundance: .

CDR3nt: TGTGCCAGCAGCTTAGTTCTTTCGCCGGATTACGATGAGCAGTTCTTC
CDR3aa: CASSLVLSPDYDEQFF
v_gene: TRBV7-9
j_gene: TRBJ2-1
d_gene: .
abundance: few

CDR3nt: TGTGCCAGCACCGAAGACAGGGCCCGCTACGAGCAGTACTTC
CDR3aa: CASTEDRARYEQYF
v_gene: TRBV12-3/TRBV12-4
j_gene: TRBJ2-7
d_gene: TRBD1
abundance: few

CDR3nt: TGTGCCAGCAGTTCCCCTGGGGGGGCGACTGGGGCCAACGTCCTGACTTTC
CDR3aa: CASSSPGGATGANVLTF
v_gene: TRBV6-5
j_gene: TRBJ2-6
d_gene: .
abundance: few

CDR3nt: TGTGCCAGCATCCGAACCCCCTCGACAGGGGGACACTATGGCTACACCTTC
CDR3aa: CASIRTPSTGGHYGYTF
v_gene: TRBV12-3/TRBV12-4
j_gene: TRBJ1-2
d_gene: TRBD1
abundance: few

CDR3nt: TGTGCCAGCAGTTCGAGGGACAGGGACGTCTATGGCTACACCTTC
CDR3aa: CASSSRDRDVYGYTF
v_gene: TRBV12-3/TRBV12-4
j_gene: TRBJ1-2
d_gene: TRBD1
abundance: .

CDR3nt: TGCGCCAGCACTCCAGGACAGCGCTCCTACGAGCAGTACTTC
CDR3aa: CASTPGQRSYEQYF
v_gene: TRBV5-1
j_gene: TRBJ2-7
d_gene: .
abundance: .

CDR3nt: TGCAGCGTTGAGAGAACTAGCGGGGGGATTTACAATGAGCAGTTCTTC
CDR3aa: CSVERTSGGIYNEQFF
v_gene: TRBV29-1
j_gene: TRBJ2-1
d_gene: TRBD2
abundance: few

CDR3nt: TGTGCCAGCAGCTCGCTGACAGGGAGGATGGAGACCCAGTACTTC
CDR3aa: CASSSLTGRMETQYF
v_gene: TRBV12-3/TRBV12-4
j_gene: TRBJ2-5
d_gene: .
abundance: .

CDR3nt: TGCAGCGTTGAAGGACTAGCGGGAGGGGACTACGAGCAGTACTTC
CDR3aa: CSVEGLAGGDYEQYF
v_gene: TRBV29-1
j_gene: TRBJ2-7
d_gene: TRBD2
abundance: many

CDR3nt: TGTGCCAGCAGCCCTACGTGGGGGGAGCAGTACTTC
CDR3aa: CASSPTWGEQYF
v_gene: TRBV7-2
j_gene: TRBJ2-5
d_gene: .
abundance: few

CDR3nt: TGTGCCAGCAGCTCCCGGGGGACTAACTATGGCTACACCTTC
CDR3aa: CASSSRGTNYGYTF
v_gene: TRBV5-5
j_gene: TRBJ1-2
d_gene: .
abundance: few

CDR3nt: TGTGCCAGCAGTTTAGTAGCGGGAGTTGATGAGCAGTTCTTC
CDR3aa: CASSLVAGVDEQFF
v_gene: TRBV12-3/TRBV12-4
j_gene: TRBJ2-1
d_gene: TRBD2
abundance: few

CDR3nt: TGTGCCAGCAGTTTCTCCCTAGCGGGAGGGAATGAGCAGTTCTTC
CDR3aa: CASSFSLAGGNEQFF
v_gene: TRBV12-3/TRBV12-4
j_gene: TRBJ2-1
d_gene: TRBD2
abundance: few

CDR3nt: TGCAGTGCTAGGGACTTGGGGAGCCTCACAGATACGCAGTATTTT
CDR3aa: CSARDLGSLTDTQYF
v_gene: TRBV20-1
j_gene: TRBJ2-3
d_gene: .
abundance: .

CDR3nt: TGCGCCAGCAGCTCGCGGAACCCAACAGGGGGAACCGGGGAGCTGTTTTTT
CDR3aa: CASSSRNPTGGTGELFF
v_gene: TRBV4-1
j_gene: TRBJ2-2
d_gene: TRBD1
abundance: .

CDR3nt: TGTGCCAGCAGTGAAGTTCACAGGACCACTGAAGCTTTCTTT
CDR3aa: CASSEVHRTTEAFF
v_gene: TRBV6-1
j_gene: TRBJ1-1
d_gene: .
abundance: few

CDR3nt: TGTGCCAGCAGACCCCAGGGGCGCTTCGCAGATACGCAGTATTTT
CDR3aa: CASRPQGRFADTQYF
v_gene: TRBV6-5
j_gene: TRBJ2-3
d_gene: .
abundance: few

CDR3nt: TGTGCCAGCAGCTTAGGGGTGAGCTCCTACGAGCAGTACTTC
CDR3aa: CASSLGVSSYEQYF
v_gene: TRBV13
j_gene: TRBJ2-7
d_gene: .
abundance: few

CDR3nt: TGCGCCAGCAGCTTGGGGCGACAGGGAATATATGAGCAGTTCTTC
CDR3aa: CASSLGRQGIYEQFF
v_gene: TRBV5-1
j_gene: TRBJ2-1
d_gene: TRBD1
abundance: .

CDR3nt: TGTGCACATCGGGGGGGCCCTGGTGAAAAACTGTTTTTT
CDR3aa: CAHRGGPGEKLFF
v_gene: TRBV30
j_gene: TRBJ1-4
d_gene: .
abundance: .

CDR3nt: TGTGCCAGCAGCCAAGCTCGGACAGGGGGGACCTATGGCTACACCTTC
CDR3aa: CASSQARTGGTYGYTF
v_gene: TRBV4-2
j_gene: TRBJ1-2
d_gene: TRBD1
abundance: .

CDR3nt: TGCAGCGTACAGTACGGGTGGGGCTCAGCTAACTATGGCTACACCTTC
CDR3aa: CSVQYGWGSANYGYTF
v_gene: TRBV29-1
j_gene: TRBJ1-2
d_gene: .
abundance: few

CDR3nt: TGTGCCAGCAGGCCTGGGACAGGCGGCTACACCTTC
CDR3aa: CASRPGTGGYTF
v_gene: TRBV12-3/TRBV12-4
j_gene: TRBJ1-2
d_gene: TRBD1
abundance: .

CDR3nt: TGCAGCGTTCCAGGAGACCCCTACAATGAGCAGTTCTTC
CDR3aa: CSVPGDPYNEQFF
v_gene: TRBV29-1
j_gene: TRBJ2-1
d_gene: .
abundance: few

CDR3nt: TGTGCCAGCAGCCCGGGCCAGGGGGTATGGGGGGAGCTGTTTTTT
CDR3aa: CASSPGQGVWGELFF
v_gene: TRBV7-2
j_gene: TRBJ2-2
d_gene: TRBD1
abundance: .

CDR3nt: TGCAGCATTGAGGGCAAGTACACTGAAGCTTTCTTT
CDR3aa: CSIEGKYTEAFF
v_gene: TRBV29-1
j_gene: TRBJ1-1
d_gene: .
abundance: .

CDR3nt: TGCGCCAGCAGCCAAGATAACCTAGCGGGAGGGTTTCCCTACGAGCAGTACTTC
CDR3aa: CASSQDNLAGGFPYEQYF
v_gene: TRBV4-1
j_gene: TRBJ2-7
d_gene: TRBD2
abundance: few

CDR3nt: TGTGCCAGCAGCCGGGCCAGCTCCTATAATTCACCCCTCCACTTT
CDR3aa: CASSRASSYNSPLHF
v_gene: TRBV12-3/TRBV12-4
j_gene: TRBJ1-6
d_gene: .
abundance: .

CDR3nt: TGCGCCAGCAGCTTGGCCGTGGGTTTTTCAGAGTGGAGCTCCTACAATGAGCAGTTCTTC
CDR3aa: CASSLAVGFSEWSSYNEQFF
v_gene: TRBV5-1
j_gene: TRBJ2-1
d_gene: .
abundance: .